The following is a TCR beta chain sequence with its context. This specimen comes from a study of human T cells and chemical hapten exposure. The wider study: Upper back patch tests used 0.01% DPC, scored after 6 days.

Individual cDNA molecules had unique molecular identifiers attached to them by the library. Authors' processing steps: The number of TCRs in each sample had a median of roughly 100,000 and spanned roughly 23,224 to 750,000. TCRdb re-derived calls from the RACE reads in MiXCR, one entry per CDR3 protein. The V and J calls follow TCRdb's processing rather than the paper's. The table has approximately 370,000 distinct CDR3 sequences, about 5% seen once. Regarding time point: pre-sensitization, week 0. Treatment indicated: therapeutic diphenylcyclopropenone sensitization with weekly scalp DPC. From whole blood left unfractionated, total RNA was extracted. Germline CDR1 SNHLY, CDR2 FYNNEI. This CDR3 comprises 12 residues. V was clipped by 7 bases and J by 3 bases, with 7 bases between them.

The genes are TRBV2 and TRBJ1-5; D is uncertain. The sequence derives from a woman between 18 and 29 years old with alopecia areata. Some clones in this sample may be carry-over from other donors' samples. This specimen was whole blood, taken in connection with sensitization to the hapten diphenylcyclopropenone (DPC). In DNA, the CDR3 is TGTGCCAGCAACGAACTCAATCAGCCCCAGCATTTT. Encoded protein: CASNELNQPQHF.